This is a list of T cell receptor beta chains from one sample in a study of T-cell memory formation after mild COVID-19. TCRdb re-analysed the 5' RACE reads in MiXCR, keeping a single row per CDR3 protein. This sample has under 300,000 distinct CDR3 sequences, with roughly 15% found just once. Sequenced: PBMCs or a T cell subset sorted from them (not recorded which). These receptors were collected from a man aged 18 to 29 who had mild COVID-19 (a few samples of this study predate the infection). Cell type and time point are not known. Both conserved end residues are part of each CDR3. The order of the fields is D gene, V gene, J gene, clone size, CDR3 DNA, CDR3 protein. A D gene is named only where the DNA matches it firmly. Some rows mark clone size as missing; the rest say once, few, many or name a class of expanded clone.

TRBD2	TRBV7-2	TRBJ2-1	few	TGTGCCAGCAGTTTCAGCGGGGGAACCTACAATGAGCAGTTCTTC	CASSFSGGTYNEQFF
.	TRBV20-1	TRBJ2-3	few	TGCAGTGCAAAGTTGGGGGCACGAAGCACAGATACGCAGTATTTT	CSAKLGARSTDTQYF
.	TRBV12-5	TRBJ2-3	.	TGTGCTAGTGGCTCCAACCGGGACGATAGACAGTATTTT	CASGSNRDDRQYF
.	TRBV27	TRBJ2-1	.	TGTGCCAGCAGTTTACAAGGGGGGCCTAGGCACAATGAGCAGTTCTTC	CASSLQGGPRHNEQFF
TRBD1	TRBV5-1	TRBJ2-2	few	TGCGCCAGCTCCTATACCGACAGGGCCACCGGGGAGCTGTTTTTT	CASSYTDRATGELFF
.	TRBV5-6	TRBJ1-1	many	TGTGCCAGCAGCTTGGAAAGGAACACTGAAGCTTTCTTT	CASSLERNTEAFF
TRBD1	TRBV6-5	TRBJ1-3	.	TGTGCCAGCAGTTACAGGGGGCCCGCCGGAAACACCATATATTTT	CASSYRGPAGNTIYF
TRBD1	TRBV20-1	TRBJ1-1	.	TGCAGTGCCAGCGACAGGGACACTGAAGCTTTCTTT	CSASDRDTEAFF
.	TRBV5-1	TRBJ1-1	many	TGCGCCAGCAGCGATCCAGGGAAGGCAGCTTTCTTT	CASSDPGKAAFF
.	TRBV20-1	TRBJ2-7	.	TGCAGTGCCGGTGGGGCGGGTTCCTACGAGCAGTACTTC	CSAGGAGSYEQYF
.	TRBV5-1	TRBJ1-6	many	TGCGCCAGCAGCTTGGACTACGGGGTCGTAAATTCACCCCTCCACTTT	CASSLDYGVVNSPLHF
.	TRBV12-3/TRBV12-4	TRBJ2-1	.	TGTGCCAGCAGTTTTTGGGACCACCAGTTCTTC	CASSFWDHQFF
.	TRBV4-1	TRBJ1-5	many	TGCGCCAGCAGCCAAGATGACAGACCCAGCAATCAGCCCCAGCATTTT	CASSQDDRPSNQPQHF
.	TRBV28	TRBJ2-5	.	TGTGCCAGCAGTTTCCAGGTTTCGGGGACCCAGTACTTC	CASSFQVSGTQYF
TRBD1	TRBV20-1	TRBJ1-5	few	TGCAGTGCCCAGGGGGGGGTCAATCAGCCCCAGCATTTT	CSAQGGVNQPQHF
.	TRBV13	TRBJ1-1	few	TGTGCCAGCGGGGGGGTAGCTAACACTGAAGCTTTCTTT	CASGGVANTEAFF
.	TRBV4-1	TRBJ1-2	.	TGCGCCAGCAGCCAAGTACCGGGCTATGGCTACACCTTC	CASSQVPGYGYTF
.	TRBV7-2	TRBJ2-5	few	TGTGCCAGGAGGACGCAGGACCAAGAGACCCAGTACTTC	CARRTQDQETQYF
.	TRBV15	TRBJ2-2	few	TGTGCCACCAGCAGAGATCCGGAACAGGGCCGGACCGGGGAGCTGTTTTTT	CATSRDPEQGRTGELFF
.	TRBV7-2	TRBJ2-3	few	TGTGCCAGCAGCTTATGGAGACAGAACACAGATACGCAGTATTTT	CASSLWRQNTDTQYF
TRBD1	TRBV6-5	TRBJ2-1	.	TGTGCCAGCAGGACCCGGGACAGGGGCATCAATGAGCAGTTCTTC	CASRTRDRGINEQFF
.	TRBV5-1	TRBJ2-3	.	TGCGCCAGCGGGATCGGTCCCTTGGGCACAGATACGCAGTATTTT	CASGIGPLGTDTQYF
.	TRBV7-2	TRBJ2-3	many	TGTGCCAGCAGCTTAGTGGCAGGGGGCACAGATACGCAGTATTTT	CASSLVAGGTDTQYF
TRBD1	TRBV6-4	TRBJ1-1	few	TGTGCCAGCAACCTTCGACAGGGTTCCACTGAAGCTTTCTTT	CASNLRQGSTEAFF
.	TRBV5-1	TRBJ2-2	.	TGCGCCAGCAGAACACAGGCGAACACCGGGGAGCTGTTTTTT	CASRTQANTGELFF
.	TRBV7-6	TRBJ1-3	many	TGTGCCAGCAGCTTTGGGCAGGGAAGGACTGGAAACACCATATATTTT	CASSFGQGRTGNTIYF
TRBD1	TRBV2	TRBJ1-1	medium-sized	TGTGCCAGCAGTGGCAGACAGGGTAGCACTGAAGCTTTCTTT	CASSGRQGSTEAFF
.	TRBV7-9	TRBJ2-3	few	TGTGCCAGCAGCTTAAGGCGGGGGCCGCCGGCAGATACGCAGTATTTT	CASSLRRGPPADTQYF
.	TRBV18	TRBJ2-4	.	TGTGCCAGCTCAGGACAGCTAGCCAAAAACATTCAGTACTTC	CASSGQLAKNIQYF
TRBD2	TRBV7-3	TRBJ2-1	.	TGTGCCAGCAGCTCTATAGCGGGGGGGCAAGATGAGCAGTTCTTC	CASSSIAGGQDEQFF
.	TRBV6-5	TRBJ1-4	few	TGTGCCAGCAGTTACAGTGTGGGAAACAAACTGTTTTTT	CASSYSVGNKLFF